The entry below describes one T cell receptor beta chain. The antigen is not known. TCRdb keeps only in-frame clones here, not all; method: immunoSEQ multiplex PCR. The sample records roughly 56,000 clones, around nine tenths being singletons. The length of the CDR3 is 9 residues. Germline loops: CDR1 SGHAT, CDR2 FQNNGV. The V end was cut by 5 bases, the J end by 15 bases, with 8 bases between. The data were taken from a study of graft-versus-host responses after intestinal transplantation. The study's findings and limits: Levels of circulating GvH clones at their peak were associated with early post-transplant HvG declines. GvH clonotypes were identified within recipient marrow, with a subset emerging first in ileum or blood.

Here the sequenced sample was PBMCs, taken about 120 days after intestinal transplantation. This TCR was sampled from a human patient who received an intestinal transplant, so some T cells may come from the graft donor. V gene TRBV11-2 combines with J gene TRBJ2-1; unclear D gene. The DNA for the CDR3 is TGTGCCAGCAGCCCTTACTCGTTCTTC. Translating gives CASSPYSFF. Filled out from reference TRBV11-2 and TRBJ2-1, the complete variable domain reads EAGVAQSPRYKIIEKRQSVAFWCNPISGHATLYWYQQILGQGPKLLIQFQNNGVVDDSQLPKDRFSAERLKGVDSTLKIQPAKLEDSAVYLCASSPYSFFGPGTRLTVL.